This entry is about one T cell receptor beta chain. The antigen is not known. The data were taken from a study of cytomegalovirus exposure and HLA in healthy donors. The primer mix had 60 Vbeta and 13 Jbeta primers. Assay: immunoSEQ multiplex PCR; the TCRdb copy retains only in-frame clones and omits some. The specimen's table records about 130,000 clones. Findings and caveats of the study: Links to common viral pathogens appeared, in a later analysis, for several of the most significant clusters.

The CDR3 spans 15 residues. Germline CDR1 and CDR2: SGHTA and FQGTGA. The ends were cut back, 2 bases at V and 4 bases at J, with 11 bases in the middle. This TCR derives from a woman in her thirties or forties in good health and CMV-seronegative. The source material was PBMCs. The J gene is TRBJ2-2, the V gene TRBV7-3, with TRBD1 as a possible D gene (6 bases). CDR3 in DNA: TGTGCCAGCAGCTTACAGAGAGGGGGCACCGGGGAGCTGTTTTTT. It codes for CASSLQRGGTGELFF.